Listed below are T cell receptor beta chains from one sample, sequenced in a study of blood T cell repertoires in COVID-19. Clones were read by immunoSEQ multiplex PCR, and TCRdb kept only the in-frame ones, dropping some. The sample gives roughly 27,000 clones, approximately 80% of which show up once; about 15% is in the top ten. Sequencing was done on a sample of peripheral blood. The source of these receptors is a man at least 80 years old with active or convalescent COVID-19. CDR3s include the opening cysteine and the closing phenylalanine or tryptophan. The D gene is left open where the match is weak. Size is omitted from some rows. Given values are once, few, many or a class for expanded clones.

v_gene	j_gene	abundance	d_gene	CDR3aa	CDR3nt
TRBV6-2/TRBV6-3	TRBJ1-1	few	TRBD1	CASCRDRLNTEAFF	TGTGCCAGCTGCCGGGACAGGTTGAACACTGAAGCTTTCTTT
TRBV5-1	TRBJ1-4	NA	TRBD1	CASSSGQGTEKLFF	TGCGCCAGCAGCTCGGGACAGGGGACTGAAAAACTGTTTTTT
TRBV6-1	TRBJ2-1	NA	TRBD2	CASSEAPGGPRDEQFF	TGTGCCAGCAGTGAAGCCCCGGGGGGTCCTAGGGATGAGCAGTTCTTC
TRBV4-3	TRBJ2-5	NA	TRBD2	CASSQDSSGSVETQYF	TGCGCCAGCAGCCAAGATTCTAGCGGGAGTGTAGAGACCCAGTACTTC
TRBV7-2	TRBJ2-2	NA	TRBD2	CAAGSGGRRMGGELFF	TGTGCCGCAGGGTCGGGCGGGAGGAGAATGGGCGGGGAGCTGTTTTTT
TRBV7-9	TRBJ2-3	NA	NA	CASSFSLSDFTDTQYF	TGTGCCAGCAGCTTTAGCCTGTCGGACTTCACAGATACGCAGTATTTT
TRBV27	TRBJ1-5	NA	TRBD1	CASSSQGVGQPQHF	TGTGCCAGCAGTTCACAGGGGGTGGGTCAGCCCCAGCATTTT
TRBV5-1	TRBJ2-1	NA	TRBD2	CASQAGGRSGGNEQFF	TGCGCCAGCCAAGCGGGGGGGCGGTCGGGTGGCAATGAGCAGTTCTTC
TRBV4-3	TRBJ1-4	NA	TRBD1	CASSQEAGGLNEKLFF	TGCGCCAGCAGCCAAGAGGCAGGGGGCCTTAATGAAAAACTGTTTTTT
TRBV4-2	TRBJ2-7	NA	TRBD2	CASSRSGGAGDEQYF	TGTGCCAGCAGCCGTAGCGGGGGGGCCGGGGACGAGCAGTACTTC
TRBV29-1	TRBJ2-7	NA	TRBD2	CSGRTSSAEQYF	TGCAGCGGCCGGACTAGCAGCGCCGAGCAGTACTTC
TRBV5-1	TRBJ1-1	once	TRBD1	CASSPTGYTEAFF	TGCGCCAGCAGCCCGACAGGGTACACTGAAGCTTTCTTT
TRBV3-1/TRBV3-2	TRBJ1-6	NA	TRBD1	CASSAGTGDSPLHF	TGTGCCAGCAGCGCCGGGACAGGGGACTCACCCCTCCACTTT
TRBV6-5	TRBJ2-3	NA	TRBD2	CASSSGGAFDTQYF	TGTGCCAGCTCTAGCGGGGGGGCATTTGATACGCAGTATTTT
TRBV5-6	TRBJ1-2	few	NA	CASSLGGYYGYTF	TGTGCCAGCAGTCTGGGGGGTTACTATGGCTACACCTTC
TRBV28	TRBJ2-1	medium-sized	TRBD2	CASSRAGGNEQFF	TGTGCCAGCAGTAGGGCGGGAGGGAATGAGCAGTTCTTC
TRBV6-2/TRBV6-3	TRBJ2-7	NA	TRBD1	CASSEQGRFHEQYF	TGTGCCAGCAGCGAACAGGGGCGGTTCCACGAGCAGTACTTC
TRBV7-6	TRBJ2-2	NA	TRBD1	CASSSDRATGELFF	TGTGCCAGCAGTTCGGACAGGGCTACCGGGGAGCTGTTTTTT
TRBV9	TRBJ2-3	NA	TRBD2	CASSVELAGNTDTQYF	TGTGCCAGCAGCGTAGAACTAGCGGGGAACACAGATACGCAGTATTTT
TRBV27	TRBJ1-5	NA	NA	CASSLKFRSNQPQHF	TGTGCCAGCAGTTTAAAGTTTCGGAGCAATCAGCCCCAGCATTTT
TRBV28	TRBJ1-3	NA	TRBD1	CASSLVQGADTIYF	TGTGCCAGCAGTTTAGTACAGGGGGCAGACACCATATATTTT
TRBV10-1	TRBJ2-2	NA	NA	CASSRVAGTGELFF	TGCGCCAGCAGCCGAGTGGCCGGGACCGGGGAGCTGTTTTTT
TRBV11-3	TRBJ2-3	NA	TRBD2	CASSLEAGLSDTQYF	TGTGCCAGCAGCTTGGAAGCGGGGTTGTCAGATACGCAGTATTTT
TRBV6-5	TRBJ2-7	NA	TRBD1	CASSWTGGYEQYF	TGTGCCAGCAGCTGGACAGGAGGCTACGAGCAGTACTTC
TRBV18	TRBJ1-5	NA	NA	CASSPDGGGRGQPQHF	TGTGCCAGCTCACCTGATGGGGGAGGAAGGGGTCAGCCCCAGCATTTT
TRBV12-5	TRBJ1-1	NA	TRBD1	CASGIENRGTEAFF	TGTGCTAGTGGTATCGAGAACAGGGGGACTGAAGCTTTCTTT
TRBV10-3	TRBJ2-2	few	NA	CAISDRVETGELFF	TGTGCCATCAGTGACAGGGTTGAGACCGGGGAGCTGTTTTTT
TRBV9	TRBJ2-3	NA	TRBD1	CASSVAPTGQGRLEQYF	TGTGCCAGCAGCGTAGCCCCAACGGGACAGGGGCGATTGGAGCAGTATTTT
TRBV5-6	TRBJ2-3	NA	TRBD2	CASRDVDSLAGTDTQYF	TGTGCCAGCAGAGACGTAGATTCACTAGCGGGCACAGATACGCAGTATTTT
TRBV5-1	TRBJ2-3	NA	NA	CASSLAEAPDTQYF	TGCGCCAGCAGCTTGGCGGAGGCCCCAGATACGCAGTATTTT
TRBV5-8	TRBJ1-1	once	NA	CASSSRWRDTEAFF	TGTGCCAGCAGCTCCCGGTGGAGGGACACTGAAGCTTTCTTT
TRBV6-6	TRBJ2-1	NA	NA	CASSYSDGTGRVEQFF	TGTGCCAGCAGTTACTCAGACGGTACAGGGCGAGTTGAGCAGTTCTTC
TRBV19	TRBJ2-7	NA	TRBD1	CASSQDREFGEQYF	TGTGCCAGTAGTCAGGACAGGGAATTTGGGGAGCAGTACTTC
TRBV2	TRBJ1-1	NA	TRBD1	CASTWTGDTEAFF	TGTGCCAGCACCTGGACAGGGGACACTGAAGCTTTCTTT
TRBV27	TRBJ1-6	NA	TRBD1	CARDRVRGPTLHF	TGTGCCAGAGACAGGGTGAGGGGTCCGACCCTCCACTTT
TRBV7-3	TRBJ2-3	NA	TRBD2	CASAGGGAVDTQYF	TGTGCCAGCGCCGGCGGGGGGGCCGTAGATACGCAGTATTTT
TRBV6-1	TRBJ2-2	NA	NA	CASSGGRLLGSVINGELFF	TGTGCCAGCAGTGGCGGTCGGCTACTCGGCTCCGTGATAAACGGGGAGCTGTTTTTT
TRBV9	TRBJ2-1	few	NA	CASSLDLQGTGPYNEQFF	TGTGCCAGCAGCTTAGACCTACAGGGAACTGGTCCCTACAATGAGCAGTTCTTC
TRBV6-5	TRBJ2-5	large	NA	CASSYSGPKETQYF	TGTGCCAGCAGTTACTCGGGCCCGAAAGAGACCCAGTACTTC
TRBV13	TRBJ2-1	NA	TRBD2	CASSHRLAGAGRFF	TGTGCCAGCAGCCATAGACTAGCGGGAGCCGGGCGGTTCTTC
TRBV10-3	TRBJ2-1	NA	NA	CATQDLADNEQFF	TGTGCCACCCAAGATTTGGCTGACAATGAGCAGTTCTTC
TRBV28	TRBJ2-5	NA	TRBD1	CASSLQGARKETQYF	TGTGCCAGCAGTTTGCAGGGGGCAAGGAAAGAGACCCAGTACTTC
TRBV13	TRBJ1-2	NA	NA	CASMGGGGYTF	TGTGCCAGCATGGGGGGGGGCGGCTACACCTTC
TRBV25-1	TRBJ1-1	NA	TRBD1	CASRLTGGEAFF	TGTGCCAGCAGGTTAACAGGGGGCGAAGCTTTCTTT
TRBV15	TRBJ2-5	NA	NA	CATSREAGGETQYF	TGTGCCACCAGCAGGGAAGCGGGCGGTGAGACCCAGTACTTC
TRBV27	TRBJ1-6	NA	TRBD1	CASSKDRALYSPLHF	TGTGCCAGCAGTAAAGACAGGGCTTTATATTCACCCCTCCACTTT
TRBV6-5	TRBJ1-2	NA	NA	CASSTSGGRYGYTF	TGTGCCAGCAGCACCTCCGGGGGGAGGTATGGCTACACCTTC
TRBV9	TRBJ1-5	NA	NA	CASSATDSNQPQHF	TGTGCCAGCAGCGCTACAGATAGCAATCAGCCCCAGCATTTT
TRBV7-2	TRBJ2-1	NA	TRBD2	CASSKLAGGWYNEQFF	TGTGCCAGCAGCAAATTAGCGGGAGGGTGGTACAATGAGCAGTTCTTC
TRBV18	TRBJ1-4	NA	TRBD1	CASSRRTGDNEKLFF	TGTGCCAGCTCACGACGGACAGGGGACAATGAAAAACTGTTTTTT
TRBV27	TRBJ2-5	NA	NA	CASSFLGGEETQYF	TGTGCCAGCAGTTTTTTAGGGGGGGAGGAGACCCAGTACTTC
TRBV6-6	TRBJ1-6	few	NA	CASSSNAANSPLHF	TGTGCCAGCAGTTCCAATGCGGCCAATTCACCCCTCCACTTT
TRBV9	TRBJ1-2	few	NA	CASSVNDYGYTF	TGTGCCAGCAGCGTTAATGACTATGGCTACACCTTC
TRBV2	TRBJ2-1	few	NA	CASSERGTSSYNEQFF	TGTGCCAGCAGTGAACGAGGTACCAGCTCCTACAATGAGCAGTTCTTC
TRBV28	TRBJ1-3	NA	NA	CASSSRSPGNTIYF	TGTGCCAGCAGTTCACGGTCCCCTGGAAACACCATATATTTT
TRBV28	TRBJ2-5	NA	NA	CASSFWGSQETQYF	TGTGCCAGCAGTTTCTGGGGCAGTCAAGAGACCCAGTACTTC